Presented here are 15 T cell receptor beta chains from one specimen sequenced in a study of PD-1 blockade in mismatch repair-deficient tumors. Clones were sequenced by immunoSEQ multiplex PCR, and TCRdb holds only the in-frame ones, with some missing. The data show 100,000 or so clones, about 79% seen once. The material was peripheral blood, obtained 36 weeks after starting pembrolizumab. The receptors originated from an adult with mismatch repair-deficient cancer.

This sequence joins TRBV6-6 and TRBJ1-3; no reliable D call. Germline CDR1 MNHNY, CDR2 SVGAGI (reference sequence). The V and J ends lost 4 bases and 0 bases respectively, with 10 bases between them. This CDR3 contains 15 residues. The CDR3 reads CASSWESRSGNTIYF. CDR3 in DNA: TGTGCCAGCAGTTGGGAAAGTCGCTCTGGAAACACCATATATTTT.

The chain employs TRBV7-2 and TRBJ2-1; 12 bases agree with TRBD2. V gave up 0 bases and J gave up 3 bases; unmatched junction bases: 9. Germline loops: CDR1 SGHTA, CDR2 FQGNSA. The CDR3 length is 19 residues. The CDR3 spells CASSLAGTSGPAFYNEQFF. The CDR3 region has the DNA TGTGCCAGCAGCTTAGCTGGGACTAGCGGGCCCGCTTTCTACAATGAGCAGTTCTTC.

A remark on this clone: Compared with germline, one end of the junction differs, possibly owing to a read error. V is TRBV5-8 and J is TRBJ2-1; 9 bases line up with TRBD2. The CDR3 has 15 amino acids. Germline V gene lookup returns CDR1 SGHTS and CDR2 YDEGEE. The CDR3 DNA sequence: TGTGCCAGCTGCTTGGGGAGCGGGGGGTACAATGAGCAGTTCTTC. Residues: CASCLGSGGYNEQFF.

This chain links TRBV29-1 with TRBJ2-7; no clear D gene. This CDR3 contains 12 residues. CDR1 is SQVTM, CDR2 ANQGSEA, per germline. V lost 7 bases, J lost 4 bases, and 14 bases lay in between. In nucleotides, the CDR3 is TGCAGCGCCAGCCTGGGGTCGTACGAGCAGTACTTC. Protein product: CSASLGSYEQYF.

The rearrangement links TRBV5-6 to TRBJ1-5; no firm D call. V was clipped by 4 bases and J by 2 bases, with 19 bases between them. This CDR3 spans 17 amino acids. In germline, CDR1 is SGHDT, CDR2 YYEEEE. The CDR3 sequence is CASSLSFDLLGNQPQHF. The CDR3 DNA follows: TGTGCCAGCAGCCTATCCTTTGATCTGCTTGGCAATCAGCCCCAGCATTTT.

This clone has only one observation. The chain employs TRBV28 and TRBJ2-7; TRBD2 matches at 10 bases. Germline CDR1 is MDHEN and CDR2 is SYDVKM. V was clipped by 3 bases and J by 7 bases; unmatched bases: 15. This CDR3 is built from 17 residues. Here the CDR3 DNA reads TGTGCCAGCAGTTTGGCCTCGACTAGCGGGTCTCGGGGGGAGCAGTACTTC. Its protein product is CASSLASTSGSRGEQYF.

V usage is TRBV4-2 and J usage is TRBJ2-1; 10 bases are a match to TRBD2. Germline lookup yields CDR1 LGHNA and CDR2 YNFKEQ. J lost 8 bases, V lost 1 base, and 5 bases had no gene match. The CDR3 consists of 15 residues. CDR3: CASSQVLAGAYEQFF. In DNA form, the CDR3 reads TGTGCCAGCAGCCAAGTCCTAGCGGGAGCTTATGAGCAGTTCTTC.

The J gene is TRBJ1-3, the V gene TRBV6-6; tentatively, D is TRBD1 (5 bases). The CDR3 is 16 residues long. Trimming removed 0 bases from V and 2 bases from J, with 11 bases in between. Germline V gene sequence: CDR1 MNHNY, CDR2 SVGAGI (reference sequence). For the CDR3, the DNA is TGTGCCAGCAGTTACTCGCCCCAGGGAGCTGGAAACACCATATATTTT. Translating gives CASSYSPQGAGNTIYF.

The gene calls are TRBV19 and TRBJ2-5; 8 bases map to TRBD2. CDR3 length: 14 residues. Trimming took 7 bases from V and 7 from J; bases not matched to a gene: 11. CDR1 and CDR2 from the germline V gene are LNHDA and SQIVND (reference sequence). CDR3 residues: CASNHPGLAGTQYF. CDR3 nucleotide sequence: TGTGCCAGTAATCATCCGGGGCTAGCGGGGACCCAGTACTTC.

V and J are TRBV2 and TRBJ2-2; D is unclear. The CDR3 extends over 13 amino acids. Germline V gene data show CDR1 as SNHLY and CDR2 as FYNNEI. The germline V and J ends were trimmed by 4 bases and 2 bases, with 5 bases remaining between them. The CDR3 nucleotides are TGTGCCAGCAGTGTTGTAAACACCGGGGAGCTGTTTTTT. Amino acid sequence: CASSVVNTGELFF.

V is TRBV6-5 and J is TRBJ2-2; D is uncertain. With 5 bases removed from V and 4 bases from J, the gap between germline ends came to 8 bases. There are 13 residues in the CDR3. Germline CDR1 is MNHEY and CDR2 is SVGAGI. CDR3 in amino acids: CASSATSTGELFF. CDR3 coding DNA: TGTGCCAGCAGTGCGACCTCCACCGGGGAGCTGTTTTTT.

This chain links TRBV6-1 with TRBJ1-1; D is unclear. The CDR3 runs to 10 residues. The germline gives CDR1 MNHNS, CDR2 SASEGT. Trimming pared 3 bases from V and 10 bases from J, leaving 6 bases between. The DNA of the CDR3 is TGTGCCAGCAGTGAGTTCACAGCTTTCTTT. Translating gives CASSEFTAFF.

The chain couples TRBV2 to TRBJ2-1; 9 bases map to TRBD2. Trimming at V came to 8 bases and at J to 4 bases, leaving 9 bases not matched to a gene. Germline loops: CDR1 SNHLY, CDR2 FYNNEI. The CDR3 covers 15 residues. The CDR3 protein is CASSRASGKYNEQFF. CDR3 bases: TGTGCCAGCTCCCGGGCTAGCGGGAAATACAATGAGCAGTTCTTC.

For the CDR3, the DNA is TGCGCCAGCAGCCCGGGACTAGCGGGAGGGACCAAGATCAAAACCCAGTACTTC. It encodes CASSPGLAGGTKIKTQYF. The rearrangement joins TRBV5-1 to TRBJ2-5; the match to TRBD2 covers 16 bases. Per germline, CDR1 SGHRS and CDR2 YFSETQ. The CDR3 has 18 residues. The V segment lost 4 bases and the J segment 8 bases; nucleotides outside the gene matches: 14.

J is TRBJ1-1 and V is TRBV4-3, with 9 bases fitting TRBD1. CDR3 length equals 16 residues. Losses at the gene ends were 1 base for V and 1 base for J; bases not matched to a gene: 4. Germline CDR1 is LGHNA and CDR2 is YSLEER. The CDR3: CASSQGTGGPNTEAFF. DNA of the CDR3: TGCGCCAGCAGCCAAGGCACAGGGGGCCCGAACACTGAAGCTTTCTTT.